The 15 T cell receptor beta chains below were found in one sample sequenced in a study of identical twins. A single record per CDR3 protein comes from TCRdb applying MiXCR to the 5' RACE reads. The repertoire includes 400,000 or so distinct CDR3 sequences, roughly 10% of them detected once, and approximately 9.3% sits in the top ten. The sample comprised naive T cells sorted from blood. The receptors stem from a woman between 45 and 60 years old in good health.

This chain uses TRBV11-2 with TRBJ2-5; 7 bases are a match to TRBD1. The CDR3 has 16 residues. The germline CDR1 and CDR2 sequences are SGHAT and FQNNGV. After removal of 2 bases from V and 2 bases from J, the junction contained 8 bases not matched to a gene. The CDR3 bases are TGTGCCAGCAGCTTAATGGGGGCGACAGGGCAAGAGACCCAGTACTTC. It translates to CASSLMGATGQETQYF.

The chain links TRBV11-2 to TRBJ2-5, with TRBD1 as a possible D gene (7 bases). CDR3 length equals 14 residues. The V and J ends lost 3 bases and 5 bases respectively, with 13 bases between them. Looked up from germline, CDR1 is SGHAT and CDR2 is FQNNGV. CDR3 region: CASSFGGQMETQYF. CDR3 DNA: TGTGCCAGCAGCTTCGGGGGACAGATGGAGACCCAGTACTTC.

This clonotype was detected only a few times. V gene TRBV20-1 combines with J gene TRBJ2-1; TRBD2 aligns across 11 bases. This CDR3 has 16 residues. Trimming at V came to 2 bases and at J to 6 bases, leaving 9 bases not matched to a gene. Germline assignment: CDR1 DFQATT and CDR2 SNEGSKA (reference sequence). This CDR3 reads CSARPRTSGFVNEQFF. CDR3 nucleotide sequence: TGCAGTGCTAGACCTCGGACTAGCGGGTTCGTCAATGAGCAGTTCTTC.

This clonotype was recorded at least ten times. The chain has TRBV4-1 and TRBJ2-1; 7 bases map to TRBD2. The V gene end was trimmed by 4 bases and the J gene end by 5 bases; junction bases not matched to a gene: 8. Germline CDR1 and CDR2: MGHRA and YSYEKL. This CDR3 spans 15 amino acids. The CDR3 DNA is TGCGCCAGCAGCCTAGGCCTAGCGGAAGACAATGAGCAGTTCTTC. This sequence encodes CASSLGLAEDNEQFF.

This clonotype has at least ten counts. This chain uses TRBV11-2 with TRBJ2-7; weak D call: TRBD1 (6 bases). V was clipped by 1 base and J by 3 bases, with 10 bases between them. The CDR3 covers 14 residues. Germline V gives CDR1 SGHAT, CDR2 FQNNGV. CDR3 coding DNA: TGTGCCAGCAGCTTAGTTGGGACATTCTACGAGCAGTACGTC. Its translation is CASSLVGTFYEQYV.

The genes are TRBV20-1 and TRBJ2-1; 12 positions agree with TRBD2. The ends lost 3 bases at V and 0 bases at J; junction bases unmatched: 6. From germline, CDR1 is DFQATT and CDR2 SNEGSKA (reference sequence). This CDR3 region has 17 residues. The CDR3 region is CSASTSGRPSSYNEQFF. The CDR3 coding sequence is TGCAGTGCTAGTACTAGCGGGAGGCCGAGCTCCTACAATGAGCAGTTCTTC.

The J gene is TRBJ2-2, the V gene TRBV20-1, with TRBD1 as a possible D gene (8 bases). The CDR3 loop spans 14 amino acids. V lost 4 bases and J 7 bases, leaving 16 bases between the germline ends. Germline values: CDR1 DFQATT, CDR2 SNEGSKA (reference sequence). In DNA form, the CDR3 reads TGCAGTGCTAAGGACAGGGCGGGGGACGGGGAGCTGTTTTTT. It encodes CSAKDRAGDGELFF.

This clonotype showed up just a few times. The chain carries TRBV6-1 and TRBJ2-7; 7 bases fit TRBD2. Germline CDR1 is MNHNS and CDR2 is SASEGT. The CDR3 length is 12 residues. V gave up 6 bases and J gave up 5 bases; unmatched junction bases: 4. The CDR3 reads CASRLASHEQYV. In nucleotides, the CDR3 is TGTGCCAGCAGACTAGCGAGTCACGAGCAGTACGTC.

The chain has TRBV20-1 and TRBJ2-5, with 9 bases lining up with TRBD2. The CDR3 consists of 13 residues. Trimming cost V 3 bases and J 5 bases; bases outside gene matches: 4. CDR1 and CDR2 (germline): DFQATT, SNEGSKA (reference sequence). CDR3 residues: CSARGGREETQYF. CDR3 nucleotide sequence: TGCAGTGCTAGGGGCGGGAGGGAGGAGACCCAGTACTTC.

The chain is built from TRBV27 and TRBJ1-1; D unclear. Germline loops: CDR1 MNHEY, CDR2 SMNVEV (reference sequence). CDR3 length: 15 residues. V lost 6 bases to trimming and J lost 1 base, with 15 bases between them. CDR3 sequence: CASSPLGFGNTEAFF. The CDR3 nucleotides are TGTGCCAGCAGCCCTCTAGGGTTTGGGAACACTGAAGCTTTCTTT.

This clonotype came up a few times. The chain links TRBV20-1 to TRBJ1-1; D unclear. CDR3 length: 12 amino acids. The V end lost 5 bases, the J end lost 3 bases, and 10 bases lay between the germline ends. The germline gives CDR1 DFQATT, CDR2 SNEGSKA (reference sequence). The CDR3 nucleotides are TGCAGTGCTCCTGAGGGCTACACTGAAGCTTTCTTT. Translation: CSAPEGYTEAFF.

J is TRBJ2-1 and V is TRBV5-1; D unresolved. The germline CDR1 and CDR2 sequences are SGHRS and YFSETQ. The CDR3 contains 15 residues. V dropped 1 base and J dropped 7 bases, with 15 bases sitting between them. For the CDR3, the DNA is TGCGCCAGCAGCTTGCTCGACCGTGACGGGAATGAGCAGTTCTTC. It specifies CASSLLDRDGNEQFF.

In this sample, this clonotype turned up a few times. The CDR3 sequence is CSVVIVNTEAFF. CDR3 DNA sequence: TGCAGCGTTGTTATCGTGAACACTGAAGCTTTCTTT. This chain joins TRBV29-1 and TRBJ1-1; D not certain. V dropped 4 bases and J dropped 0 bases, with 6 bases sitting between them. CDR1 SQVTM and CDR2 ANQGSEA come from the germline V gene. The CDR3 runs to 12 residues.

The rearrangement joins TRBV20-1 to TRBJ2-1; 10 bases map to TRBD2. Germline V gives CDR1 DFQATT, CDR2 SNEGSKA (reference sequence). The ends lost 0 bases at V and 7 bases at J; junction bases unmatched: 12. The CDR3 length is 17 residues. The CDR3 DNA reads TGCAGTGCTAGAGACCACCAGCGGGAGGGCCGGGGGAATGAGCAGTTCTTC. Protein sequence: CSARDHQREGRGNEQFF.

This clonotype was counted ten times or more. This rearrangement joins TRBV29-1 to TRBJ2-1; tentatively, D is TRBD2 (6 bases). In germline, CDR1 is SQVTM, CDR2 ANQGSEA. CDR3 length equals 13 residues. Trimming pared 6 bases from V and 7 bases from J, leaving 16 bases between. The CDR3 loop reads CSVPIGGINEQFF. CDR3 nucleotides: TGCAGCGTCCCAATTGGAGGGATTAATGAGCAGTTCTTC.